The next 29 T cell receptor beta chains were all read from a single sample in a study of persistence of HIV-infected CD4 T cells. The immunoSEQ assay was version 4, run in survey mode. Some clones are missing from TCRdb's copy, which holds only in-frame ones; the method was immunoSEQ multiplex PCR. The sample includes tens of thousands of clones, 60% to 75% seen only once; the top ten take roughly 1.4%. What these receptors recognize is not known. Cells were stimulated with overlapping HIV-1 Gag 15-mer peptides. CD4+ T cells upregulating both CD40 ligand and CD69 were sorted as responding cells. The sample was CD4+ T cells sorted from PBMCs after roughly 20-hour stimulation, taken from a patient who received antiretroviral therapy. Receptor source: an adult man with HIV who was CMV-seropositive.

The chain employs TRBV4-1 and TRBJ2-7; 7 bases fit TRBD1. With V trimmed by 1 base and J by 4 bases, 13 bases remained unmatched. Germline lookup yields CDR1 MGHRA and CDR2 YSYEKL. The CDR3 has 17 amino acids. Here the CDR3 DNA reads TGCGCCAGCAGCCAAGGGAGGACAGGAGGCCTCTCGTACGAGCAGTACTTC. Its translation: CASSQGRTGGLSYEQYF.

The CDR3 bases are TGTGCCAGCAGGACGCAGCGAGGGGACTACACCTTC. Encoded protein: CASRTQRGDYTF. The chain is built from TRBV3-1 (or the pseudogene TRBV3-2) and TRBJ1-2; a weak D match, TRBD1 (5 bases). From germline, CDR1 is LGHDT and CDR2 YNNKEL (reference sequence). The V end was cut by 6 bases, the J end by 10 bases, with 15 bases between. This CDR3 is 12 amino acids long.

The rearrangement links TRBV28 to TRBJ2-7; 9 bases fit TRBD1. CDR1 and CDR2 (germline): MDHEN, SYDVKM. J gave up 2 bases and V 11 bases, and 10 bases lay outside the gene matches. The CDR3 runs 14 residues. CDR3 sequence reads: CAAGRTGDTYEQYF. The DNA for the CDR3 is TGTGCCGCGGGCCGGACAGGGGATACCTACGAGCAGTACTTC.

V gene TRBV9 combines with J gene TRBJ1-1, with D possibly matching TRBD1 (6 bases). V dropped 4 bases and J dropped 11 bases, with 24 bases sitting between them. CDR1 is SGDLS and CDR2 is YYNGEE in the germline V gene. The CDR3 runs to 15 residues. In nucleotides, the CDR3 is TGTGCCAGCAGCCCGCGGGATGGGGGCCTAGAGTGGGCTTTCTTT. Its protein is CASSPRDGGLEWAFF. Drawing the rest from reference TRBV9 and TRBJ1-1, the complete variable domain is DSGVTQTPKHLITATGQRVTLRCSPRSGDLSVYWYQQSLDQGLQFLIQYYNGEERAKGNILERFSAQQFPDLHSELNLSSLELGDSALYFCASSPRDGGLEWAFFGQGTRLTVV.

This chain connects TRBV6-6 to TRBJ2-3, with 10 positions matching TRBD1. Germline V gene lookup returns CDR1 MNHNY and CDR2 SVGAGI (reference sequence). The V segment lost 7 bases and the J segment 4 bases; nucleotides outside the gene matches: 8. CDR3 length: 15 amino acids. The CDR3 nucleotides read TGTGCCAGCACCCAGGGGGACAGGGGTCCAGATACGCAGTATTTT. It translates to CASTQGDRGPDTQYF.

CDR3 protein: CASSQTENEQFF. CDR3 DNA sequence: TGTGCCAGCAGCCAGACAGAGAATGAGCAGTTCTTC. The chain combines TRBV28 with TRBJ2-1, with TRBD1 as a possible D gene (5 bases). V shed 6 bases and J shed 7 bases, with 10 bases lying between them. Germline CDR1 and CDR2: MDHEN and SYDVKM. The CDR3 loop spans 12 amino acids.

This clone was seen a handful of times. This sequence joins TRBV7-6 and TRBJ1-4; 9 nucleotides match TRBD1. The germline V gene encodes CDR1 SGHVS and CDR2 FNYEAQ. The junction had 9 bases not matched to a gene; V was cut back by 5 bases and J by 5 bases. The CDR3 length is 16 residues. The DNA for the CDR3 is TGTGCCAGCAGCCTGGGACAGGGAGGGAGGAATGAAAAACTGTTTTTT. Protein: CASSLGQGGRNEKLFF. Filled out from reference TRBV7-6 and TRBJ1-4, the complete variable domain reads GAGVSQSPRYKVTKRGQDVALRCDPISGHVSLYWYRQALGQGPEFLTYFNYEAQQDKSGLPNDRFSAERPEGSISTLTIQRTEQRDSAMYRCASSLGQGGRNEKLFFGSGTQLSVL.

This clone was observed once. CDR3 loop: CASSSRGAGGGNTIYF. In DNA form, the CDR3 reads TGTGCCAGCAGCTCTCGGGGGGCAGGAGGTGGAAACACCATATATTTT. This rearrangement joins TRBV7-8 to TRBJ1-3, with D possibly TRBD1 on 6 matching bases. Trimming shortened V by 4 bases and J by 3 bases, and 16 bases separated the two germline ends. Per the germline V gene, CDR1 is SGHVS and CDR2 is FQNEAQ. This CDR3 spans 16 amino acids.

Relative to its sample, this clone is medium-sized. This sample also contains other DNA sequences that code for the same CDR3. This chain joins TRBV3-1 (or the pseudogene TRBV3-2) and TRBJ1-6; 10 positions agree with TRBD1. The CDR3 is made up of 14 amino acids. V shed 4 bases and J 7 bases; nucleotides not matched to a gene: 1. The germline CDR1 and CDR2 sequences are LGHDT and YNNKEL (reference sequence). The DNA of the CDR3 is TGTGCCAGCAGCCCGGGACAGGGGAATTCACCCCTCCACTTT. Protein sequence: CASSPGQGNSPLHF.

Only a few counts were recorded for this clone. The genes are TRBV18 and TRBJ2-2; D gene unclear. Germline CDR1 KGHSH, CDR2 LQKENI. The CDR3 is 13 amino acids. Trimming cost V 1 base and J 3 bases, with 3 bases left between them. CDR3 amino acids: CASSPLDTGELFF. CDR3 nucleotide sequence: TGTGCCAGCTCACCACTCGACACCGGGGAGCTGTTTTTT.

This clone was recorded a few times. The J gene is TRBJ1-2, the V gene TRBV27; D unclear. The germline V and J ends were trimmed by 6 bases and 5 bases, with 22 bases remaining between them. The CDR3 is 16 residues long. Germline CDR1 is MNHEY and CDR2 is SMNVEV (reference sequence). This CDR3 is CASRTYTHRSPYGYTF. CDR3 nucleotides: TGTGCCAGCAGGACCTATACCCACAGATCTCCGTATGGCTACACCTTC.

V is TRBV7-9 and J is TRBJ2-6; D remains ambiguous. The length of the CDR3 is 14 residues. The germline V gene has CDR1 SEHNR and CDR2 FQNEAQ (reference sequence). Trimming shortened V by 2 bases and J by 3 bases, and 5 bases separated the two germline ends. CDR3 coding DNA: TGTGCCAGCAGCTTAACTATTGGGGCCAACGTCCTGACTTTC. Translated: CASSLTIGANVLTF. The full variable domain, its missing parts supplied by reference TRBV7-9 and TRBJ2-6, is DTGVSQNPRHKITKRGQNVTFRCDPISEHNRLYWYRQTLGQGPEFLTYFQNEAQLEKSRLLSDRFSAERPKGSFSTLEIQRTEQGDSAMYLCASSLTIGANVLTFGAGSRLTVL.

In its sample, this clone was seen a few times. This chain uses TRBV24-1 with TRBJ2-5; 8 bases align to TRBD1. The CDR3 has 16 residues. The V gene's germline CDR1 is KGHDR and CDR2 SFDVKD. With V trimmed by 1 base and J by 5 bases, 8 bases remained unmatched. The CDR3 bases are TGTGCCACCAGTGATTTCATAGGGACAGGCGGTGAGACCCAGTACTTC. Its translation: CATSDFIGTGGETQYF.

The chain uses TRBV6-6 and TRBJ1-1; D possibly corresponds to TRBD1 (6 bases). Germline V lookup: CDR1 MNHNY, CDR2 SVGAGI (reference sequence). The CDR3 sequence is 17 residues long. V dropped 5 bases and J dropped 2 bases, with 21 bases sitting between them. The CDR3 here is CASSPTVGQRPNTEAFF. CDR3 nucleotides: TGTGCCAGCAGTCCGACTGTCGGACAGCGTCCAAACACTGAAGCTTTCTTT.

This clone was seen only once. This chain connects TRBV2 to TRBJ1-2, with 10 bases matching TRBD1. V lost 6 bases and J lost 0; bases outside the gene matches: 10. Germline V gives CDR1 SNHLY, CDR2 FYNNEI. There are 17 residues in the CDR3. The CDR3 here is CASRGGQGPSTNYGYTF. The CDR3, as DNA: TGTGCCAGCAGAGGGGGACAGGGGCCCTCGACTAACTATGGCTACACCTTC.

The chain employs TRBV7-9 and TRBJ1-6, with TRBD1 matching 9 bases. CDR3 length: 16 amino acids. After removal of 6 bases from V and 6 bases from J, the junction contained 9 bases not matched to a gene. Looked up from germline, CDR1 is SEHNR and CDR2 is FQNEAQ (reference sequence). This chain's CDR3 is CASRPSMDRGNSPLHF. Written as DNA, the CDR3 is TGTGCCAGCAGACCCTCGATGGACAGGGGTAATTCACCCCTCCACTTT.

V is TRBV6-5 and J is TRBJ2-7, with D possibly TRBD2 on 6 matching bases. CDR1 is MNHEY, CDR2 SVGAGI, per germline. Trimming pared 5 bases from V and 3 bases from J, leaving 17 bases between. This CDR3 comprises 15 residues. CDR3 protein: CASSPSGVKGYEQYF. DNA of the CDR3: TGTGCCAGCAGTCCCTCGGGAGTTAAGGGCTACGAGCAGTACTTC.

V gene TRBV5-1 combines with J gene TRBJ1-2; tentatively, D is TRBD1 (5 bases). Trimming cost V 3 bases and J 1 base, with 7 bases left between them. CDR1 is SGHRS and CDR2 is YFSETQ in the germline V gene. The CDR3 spans 13 residues. CDR3 in DNA: TGCGCCAGCAGCTGGGGCAGTAACTATGGCTACACCTTC. This encodes CASSWGSNYGYTF.

V gene TRBV4-2 combines with J gene TRBJ1-3; D not resolved. The germline V and J ends were trimmed by 4 bases and 0 bases, with 13 bases remaining between them. The CDR3 is made up of 16 amino acids. Germline CDR1 is LGHNA and CDR2 is YNFKEQ. The CDR3: CASSRTTRSSGNTIYF. Here the CDR3 DNA reads TGTGCCAGCAGCCGCACTACAAGGAGCTCTGGAAACACCATATATTTT.

V usage is TRBV5-1 and J usage is TRBJ2-3; D is possibly TRBD1 or TRBD2 (6 bases each). The germline V gene encodes CDR1 SGHRS and CDR2 YFSETQ. This CDR3 is 15 amino acids long. The V and J ends lost 4 bases and 4 bases respectively, with 16 bases between them. The CDR3 reads CASSPLGGTSDTQYF. The CDR3 DNA follows: TGCGCCAGCAGCCCGTTGGGGGGCACCTCAGATACGCAGTATTTT.

The V call is TRBV20-1, the J call TRBJ1-2, with 7 bases fitting TRBD1. Looked up from germline, CDR1 is DFQATT and CDR2 is SNEGSKA (reference sequence). Germline trimming cut 3 bases from V and 2 bases from J; bases unmatched to any gene: 6. The CDR3 is made up of 14 amino acids. CDR3 amino acids: CSASHLDRNYGYTF. In DNA form, the CDR3 reads TGCAGTGCTAGTCATTTGGACAGGAACTATGGCTACACCTTC.

The chain combines TRBV6-6 with TRBJ1-2; 9 bases are a match to TRBD1. Germline loops: CDR1 MNHNY, CDR2 SVGAGI (reference sequence). The CDR3 runs 14 residues. V gave up 5 bases and J gave up 8 bases; unmatched junction bases: 9. DNA for the CDR3: TGTGCCAGCAGTCGCCTCGGACAGGGGAGCGGCTACACCTTC. Translated, it gives CASSRLGQGSGYTF.

V usage is TRBV19 and J usage is TRBJ1-5; possibly TRBD1 for D (5 bases). Germline CDR1 is LNHDA and CDR2 is SQIVND (reference sequence). The CDR3 has 14 residues. The V and J ends lost 10 bases and 7 bases respectively, with 20 bases between them. The CDR3 DNA is TGTGCCACCCAACTGAAAGGGAGGGGCCAGCCCCAGCATTTT. Protein sequence: CATQLKGRGQPQHF.

This chain uses TRBV5-4 with TRBJ2-7, with a tentative D call TRBD2 (6 bases). Per the germline V gene, CDR1 is SGHNT and CDR2 is YYREEE (reference sequence). The CDR3 has 16 residues. Trimming removed 3 bases from V and 0 bases from J, with 16 bases in between. CDR3 bases: TGTGCCAGCAGCTCCGGGGGAAGCATTTACTCCTACGAGCAGTACTTC. It is translated as CASSSGGSIYSYEQYF.

This chain uses TRBV2 with TRBJ2-3; perhaps TRBD2 as D (5 bases). Germline assignment: CDR1 SNHLY and CDR2 FYNNEI. The CDR3 is 13 amino acids. V lost 3 bases, J lost 9 bases, and 13 bases lay in between. The CDR3 sequence is CASSDEGGDTQYF. CDR3 nucleotide sequence: TGTGCCAGCAGTGATGAGGGTGGAGACACGCAGTATTTT. Combining the CDR3 with reference TRBV2 and TRBJ2-3 gives the whole variable domain EPEVTQTPSHQVTQMGQEVILRCVPISNHLYFYWYRQILGQKVEFLVSFYNNEISEKSEIFDDQFSVERPDGSNFTLKIRSTKLEDSAMYFCASSDEGGDTQYFGPGTRLTVL.

The chain combines TRBV9 with TRBJ2-2; a possible D gene is TRBD1 (5 bases). CDR1 SGDLS and CDR2 YYNGEE come from the germline V gene. V dropped 5 bases and J dropped 2 bases, with 19 bases sitting between them. This CDR3 is built from 17 residues. The CDR3 nucleotides read TGTGCCAGCAGTAATCCACCTACAGGCTACAACACCGGGGAGCTGTTTTTT. This gives the protein CASSNPPTGYNTGELFF.

In its sample, this clone ranks as medium-sized (0.01 to 0.1%). This chain links TRBV9 with TRBJ1-3; 7 bases line up with TRBD1. The CDR3 sequence is 16 residues long. Germline-derived CDR1 and CDR2 are SGDLS and YYNGEE. After removal of 1 base from V and 0 bases from J, the junction contained 4 bases not matched to a gene. The CDR3 here is CASSVLGQTSGNTIYF. The CDR3 DNA reads as TGTGCCAGCAGCGTACTGGGACAGACCTCTGGAAACACCATATATTTT.

The CDR3 loop reads CASSVQAGGGNTIYF. CDR3 sequence (DNA): TGTGCCAGCAGCGTACAAGCAGGGGGCGGAAACACCATATATTTT. The rearrangement links TRBV9 to TRBJ1-3; 8 nucleotides agree with TRBD1. CDR3 length: 15 amino acids. The trim removed 1 base at V and 4 bases at J, leaving 4 bases unmatched. The germline V gene has CDR1 SGDLS and CDR2 YYNGEE.

This chain connects TRBV6-5 to TRBJ2-6; weak D call: TRBD2 (6 bases). The CDR3 sequence is 15 residues long. V lost 2 bases to trimming and J lost 2 bases, with 7 bases between them. Germline loops: CDR1 MNHEY, CDR2 SVGAGI. The CDR3 nucleotides are TGTGCCAGCAGTTACCGGGGGACTGGGGCCAACGTCCTGACTTTC. This sequence encodes CASSYRGTGANVLTF.